This entry lists 29 T cell receptor beta chains sequenced from one sample in a study of human T cells and chemical hapten exposure (dated by TCRdb to the early 2020s). Taken with the paper, the label for time point translates to: healthy volunteer bleed at 2 weeks. Total RNA was extracted from unfractionated whole blood collected in Tempus Blood RNA tubes. Libraries were constructed by RACE. For sequencing, a NextSeq 500 was employed. TCRdb itself trimmed the public reads at Q25 with fastp, ran MiXCR and retained productive beta chains. Entries that share a CDR3 protein sequence are merged under the most common genes and DNA. In all, the sample holds about 93,000 distinct CDR3 sequences, and approximately 10% of those were seen once. 2.5% to 3.5% of the sample is taken by the ten largest. The sample taken for sequencing was whole blood. These receptors were obtained from a female donor in good health. Some clones in this sample may be carry-over from other donors' samples.

The gene calls are TRBV3-1 and TRBJ2-5; D is uncertain. Per the germline V gene, CDR1 is LGHDT and CDR2 is YNNKEL (reference sequence). The CDR3 runs to 14 residues. Trimming removed 1 base from V and 4 bases from J, with 10 bases in between. CDR3 amino acids: CASSQGQQGETQYF. CDR3 nucleotide sequence: TGTGCCAGCAGCCAAGGTCAGCAAGGAGAGACCCAGTACTTC.

This clonotype was found a few times. This chain joins TRBV20-1 and TRBJ1-5; D ambiguous. The germline V gene has CDR1 DFQATT and CDR2 SNEGSKA (reference sequence). Trimming left V 0 bases short and J 4 bases short, with 7 bases between. The CDR3 totals 13 residues. This CDR3 is CSAREDGNQPQHF. The CDR3 nucleotides read TGCAGTGCTAGAGAGGACGGAAATCAGCCCCAGCATTTT.

Ten or more counts support this clonotype. V is TRBV9 and J is TRBJ2-3, with no clear D. Germline CDR1 SGDLS, CDR2 YYNGEE. The CDR3 is 13 amino acids. V was shortened by 4 bases and J by 5 bases, with 11 bases between the two germline ends. The CDR3 here is CASSSLSGDTQYF. The CDR3 coding sequence is TGTGCCAGCAGCTCCCTCTCCGGAGATACGCAGTATTTT.

This clonotype has only a few counts. This chain links TRBV21-1 with TRBJ2-3; the table's TRBD2 call for D was not verified on the DNA. TRBV21-1 is designated a pseudogene. This CDR3 is 15 amino acids long. CDR3 nucleotides: TGTGCCAGCAGCCCCGGGACTAGCGGCCCAGATACGCAGTATTTT. It specifies CASSPGTSGPDTQYF.

This clonotype has just a few counts. The genes are TRBV20-1 and TRBJ2-3; D may be TRBD1 (5 bases). V was trimmed by 1 base and J by 2 bases, leaving 13 bases between them. The CDR3 sequence is 15 residues long. From germline, CDR1 is DFQATT and CDR2 SNEGSKA (reference sequence). Here the CDR3 reads CSARGGPKLTDTQYF. Written as DNA, the CDR3 is TGCAGTGCTAGAGGGGGCCCGAAACTCACAGATACGCAGTATTTT.

This clonotype occurred a few times. DNA for the CDR3: TGCGCCAGCAGCTTGGCTTTGGCCGGCGCTGAAGCTTTCTTT. Its translation is CASSLALAGAEAFF. The chain couples TRBV5-1 to TRBJ1-1; D call uncertain. CDR3 length: 14 amino acids. Germline lookup yields CDR1 SGHRS and CDR2 YFSETQ. Trimming left V 0 bases short and J 6 bases short, with 12 bases between.

The V gene is TRBV28, the J gene TRBJ1-2; D perhaps matches TRBD1 (5 bases). The CDR3 covers 15 residues. The germline V and J ends were trimmed by 3 bases and 1 base, with 12 bases remaining between them. The germline gives CDR1 MDHEN, CDR2 SYDVKM. Written as DNA, the CDR3 is TGTGCCAGCAGTTTGGTGACAGCCTGTAACTATGGCTACACCTTC. Protein product: CASSLVTACNYGYTF.

This clonotype was counted at least ten times. The chain has TRBV6-2 or TRBV6-3 and TRBJ2-3; D is unclear. Deletions cut 8 bases from V and 3 bases from J, with 12 bases between. This CDR3 contains 13 residues. Germline V lookup: CDR1 MNHEY, CDR2 SVGEGT. The CDR3, as DNA: TGTGCCAGCGTTCCAGGATATACAGATACGCAGTATTTT. This encodes CASVPGYTDTQYF.

The rearrangement links TRBV7-9 to TRBJ1-1; no clear D. The length of the CDR3 is 14 residues. The germline V and J ends were trimmed by 1 base and 8 bases, with 14 bases remaining between them. Looked up from germline, CDR1 is SEHNR and CDR2 is FQNEAQ (reference sequence). The CDR3 bases are TGTGCCAGCAGCTTAGAGAGGATCGAGCGGGAAGCTTTCTTT. Translation: CASSLERIEREAFF. Full variable domain (rest looked up from reference TRBV7-9 and TRBJ1-1): DTGVSQNPRHKITKRGQNVTFRCDPISEHNRLYWYRQTLGQGPEFLTYFQNEAQLEKSRLLSDRFSAERPKGSFSTLEIQRTEQGDSAMYLCASSLERIEREAFFGQGTRLTVV.

The chain employs TRBV7-9 and TRBJ1-3; TRBD1 agrees at 8 bases. The CDR3 has 14 residues. The junction had 3 bases not matched to a gene; V was cut back by 4 bases and J by 4 bases. The germline CDR1 and CDR2 sequences are SEHNR and FQNEAQ (reference sequence). CDR3 DNA: TGTGCCAGCAGCTGGACAGGGTTGGGAAACACCATATATTTT. It is translated as CASSWTGLGNTIYF.

The genes are TRBV12-5 and TRBJ1-1; D may be TRBD1 (6 bases). The V gene's germline CDR1 is LGHNT and CDR2 FRNRAP. The V gene lost 3 bases and the J gene lost 5 bases, with 16 bases spanning the gap. The CDR3 is 15 residues long. This chain's CDR3 is CASGFVKGGTTEAFF. The CDR3 nucleotides are TGTGCTAGTGGTTTCGTGAAAGGGGGGACTACTGAAGCTTTCTTT.

This clonotype showed up just a few times. The V and J genes are TRBV20-1 and TRBJ2-3, with D possibly being TRBD1 or TRBD2 (5 bases each). V lost 0 bases and J 4 bases, leaving 14 bases between the germline ends. The CDR3 covers 15 residues. Germline V gene lookup returns CDR1 DFQATT and CDR2 SNEGSKA (reference sequence). As DNA, the CDR3 is TGCAGTGCTAGAGATCCCTGGCAGGGAGCAGATACGCAGTATTTT. Encoded protein: CSARDPWQGADTQYF.

There are many counts of this clonotype. The chain recombines TRBV7-3 with TRBJ2-3; no clear D gene. This CDR3 region has 15 residues. Germline-derived CDR1 and CDR2 are SGHTA and FQGTGA. The V end lost 0 bases, the J end lost 1 base, and 8 bases lay between the germline ends. CDR3 sequence (DNA): TGTGCCAGCAGCTTAACAGGTGTGGGCACAGATACGCAGTATTTT. It specifies CASSLTGVGTDTQYF.

This clonotype was recorded many times. V is TRBV11-2 and J is TRBJ2-4; D gene uncertain. Germline V gives CDR1 SGHAT, CDR2 FQNNGV. The CDR3 has 13 residues. Trimming took off 5 bases at V and 3 bases at J, with 8 bases between the two ends. This chain's CDR3 is CASSPFGKNIQYF. The CDR3 DNA reads as TGTGCCAGCAGCCCCTTTGGCAAAAACATTCAGTACTTC.

This clonotype was picked up many times. This chain connects TRBV27 to TRBJ2-3; TRBD2 is a possible D gene (6 bases). This CDR3 spans 13 amino acids. V lost 5 bases and J 8 bases, leaving 14 bases between the germline ends. From germline, CDR1 is MNHEY and CDR2 SMNVEV (reference sequence). The CDR3 loop is CASSPNTGGTQYF. The CDR3 DNA sequence: TGTGCCAGCAGTCCTAACACCGGGGGTACGCAGTATTTT.

This clonotype was seen repeatedly, ten times or more. The V and J genes are TRBV6-4 and TRBJ2-1; TRBD2 matches at 16 bases. Trimming removed 3 bases from V and 8 bases from J; junction bases left unmatched: 1. There are 15 residues in the CDR3. CDR1 and CDR2 from the germline V gene are MRHNA and SNTAGT. For the CDR3, the DNA is TGTGCCAGCAGTGAGGGACTAGCGGGAGGGTATGAGCAGTTCTTC. Translation gives CASSEGLAGGYEQFF.

In this sample, this clonotype turned up many times. This chain joins TRBV7-9 and TRBJ1-5; no clear D. V dropped 6 bases and J dropped 0 bases, with 3 bases sitting between them. The CDR3 runs 12 residues. Germline loops: CDR1 SEHNR, CDR2 FQNEAQ (reference sequence). The CDR3 spells CASSISNQPQHF. DNA for the CDR3: TGTGCCAGCAGTATTAGCAATCAGCCCCAGCATTTT.

This clonotype was counted ten times or more. V and J are TRBV29-1 and TRBJ1-1, with D tentatively TRBD1 (6 bases). V gave up 5 bases and J gave up 1 base, with 8 bases separating them. This CDR3 is built from 12 residues. Germline CDR1 reads SQVTM; CDR2 reads ANQGSEA. CDR3 DNA: TGCAGCGTTCCGACAGGGAACACTGAAGCTTTCTTT. It is translated as CSVPTGNTEAFF.

This clonotype came up a few times. The chain has TRBV28 and TRBJ2-7; the D call may be TRBD1 or TRBD2 (5 bases each). Germline V lookup: CDR1 MDHEN, CDR2 SYDVKM. The length of the CDR3 is 14 residues. Trimming shortened V by 1 base and J by 7 bases, and 14 bases separated the two germline ends. This CDR3 reads CASSLYRDPREQYF. In nucleotides, the CDR3 is TGTGCCAGCAGTTTATATAGGGACCCCAGGGAGCAGTACTTC.

This clonotype has only a few counts. The V and J genes are TRBV7-9 and TRBJ2-2; D gene unclear. The CDR3 has 13 amino acids. Per germline, CDR1 SEHNR and CDR2 FQNEAQ (reference sequence). DNA for the CDR3: TGTGTCAATAGTGGCGAGAACACCGGGGAGCTGTTTTTT. Translation: CVNSGENTGELFF. Full variable domain (rest looked up from reference TRBV7-9 and TRBJ2-2): DTGVSQNPRHKITKRGQNVTFRCDPISEHNRLYWYRQTLGQGPEFLTYFQNEAQLEKSRLLSDRFSAERPKGSFSTLEIQRTEQGDSAMYLCVNSGENTGELFFGEGSRLTVL.

The chain recombines TRBV7-2 with TRBJ2-3; 9 nucleotides line up with TRBD1. The germline V gene has CDR1 SGHTA and CDR2 FQGNSA. The CDR3 is 16 residues long. After removal of 5 bases from V and 4 bases from J, the junction contained 10 bases not matched to a gene. The CDR3 loop reads CASSRVPGQGPDTQYF. CDR3 nucleotide sequence: TGTGCCAGCAGCCGAGTACCGGGACAGGGTCCAGATACGCAGTATTTT.

The chain uses TRBV7-2 and TRBJ2-2; no definite D call. The CDR3 has 16 residues. Trimming stripped 2 bases from V and 7 bases from J, with 17 bases between. Per germline, CDR1 SGHTA and CDR2 FQGNSA. The CDR3 is CASSLNPGSVGGELFF. CDR3 in DNA: TGTGCCAGCAGCTTAAATCCTGGCAGCGTTGGCGGGGAGCTGTTTTTT.

Ten or more counts support this clonotype. The V gene is TRBV28, the J gene TRBJ2-5; D might be TRBD1 (6 bases). Trimming pared 3 bases from V and 5 bases from J, leaving 13 bases between. This CDR3 is built from 14 residues. The germline V gene has CDR1 MDHEN and CDR2 SYDVKM. CDR3 sequence reads: CASSFPRGFETQYF. In DNA, the CDR3 is TGTGCCAGCAGTTTTCCCAGGGGTTTCGAGACCCAGTACTTC.

This chain joins TRBV6-2 or TRBV6-3 and TRBJ1-1; D perhaps matches TRBD1 (6 bases). Germline lookup yields CDR1 MNHEY and CDR2 SVGEGT. CDR3 length: 12 residues. The V gene lost 6 bases and the J gene lost 11 bases, with 16 bases spanning the gap. This CDR3 is CASSRGRGRAFF. The CDR3 DNA reads as TGTGCCAGCAGCCGGGGCAGGGGAAGGGCTTTCTTT.

The gene calls are TRBV29-1 and TRBJ1-5; 8 nucleotides align to TRBD1. Trimming at V came to 5 bases and at J to 3 bases, leaving 3 bases not matched to a gene. Germline assignment: CDR1 SQVTM and CDR2 ANQGSEA. This CDR3 is 13 amino acids long. DNA for the CDR3: TGCAGCGTTCGACAGGGGAACAATCAGCCCCAGCATTTT. This gives the protein CSVRQGNNQPQHF.

This clonotype appeared a few times. The rearrangement joins TRBV12-3 or TRBV12-4 to TRBJ2-1; 10 nucleotides line up with TRBD1. This CDR3 comprises 16 residues. The J segment lost 0 bases and the V segment lost 8 bases, leaving 7 bases of the junction unmatched. DNA of the CDR3: TGTGCCAGCCTTGGACAGGGGGTTAGCTCCTACAATGAGCAGTTCTTC. It yields the protein CASLGQGVSSYNEQFF.

This clonotype has only a few counts. The rearrangement links TRBV3-1 to TRBJ2-6; no definite D call. This CDR3 spans 17 amino acids. V was pared by 2 bases and J by 0 bases, with 11 bases between. Germline CDR1 LGHDT, CDR2 YNNKEL (reference sequence). CDR3 in DNA: TGTGCCAGCAGCCAAATCGCCCGGAGCTCTGGGGCCAACGTCCTGACTTTC. Its protein is CASSQIARSSGANVLTF.

This clonotype showed up just a few times. The chain couples TRBV5-6 to TRBJ1-3, with 7 nucleotides matching TRBD1. This CDR3 has 18 amino acids. With V trimmed by 2 bases and J by 0 bases, 11 bases remained unmatched. Germline V gene sequence: CDR1 SGHDT, CDR2 YYEEEE. The CDR3 DNA reads TGTGCCAGCAGCTTTCCCTCCGGGACAGACGACTCTGGAAACACCATATATTTT. Encoded protein: CASSFPSGTDDSGNTIYF.

This rearrangement joins TRBV11-2 to TRBJ2-2, with TRBD1 identical over 9 bases. The CDR3 length is 16 residues. CDR1 is SGHAT, CDR2 FQNNGV, per germline. Trimming at V came to 5 bases and at J to 7 bases, leaving 11 bases not matched to a gene. In DNA form, the CDR3 reads TGTGCCAGCAGCCTCCGGGACAGGGTCACGGTCGGGGAGCTGTTTTTT. Translating gives CASSLRDRVTVGELFF.